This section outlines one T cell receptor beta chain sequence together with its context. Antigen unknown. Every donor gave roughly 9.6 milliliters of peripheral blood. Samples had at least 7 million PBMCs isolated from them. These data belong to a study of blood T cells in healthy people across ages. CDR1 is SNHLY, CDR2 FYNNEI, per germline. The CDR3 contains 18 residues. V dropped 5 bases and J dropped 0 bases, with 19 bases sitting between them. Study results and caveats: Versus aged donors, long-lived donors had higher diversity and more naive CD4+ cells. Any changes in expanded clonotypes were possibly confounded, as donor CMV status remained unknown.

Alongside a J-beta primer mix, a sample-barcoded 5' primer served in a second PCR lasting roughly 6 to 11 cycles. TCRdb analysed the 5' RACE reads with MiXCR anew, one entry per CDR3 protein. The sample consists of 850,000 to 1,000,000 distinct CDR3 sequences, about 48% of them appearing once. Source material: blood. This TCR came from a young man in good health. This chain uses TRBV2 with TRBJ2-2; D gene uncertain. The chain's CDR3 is CASSLGPFQDPNTGELFF. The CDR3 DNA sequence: TGTGCCAGCAGTTTAGGGCCCTTCCAAGATCCGAACACCGGGGAGCTGTTTTTT.